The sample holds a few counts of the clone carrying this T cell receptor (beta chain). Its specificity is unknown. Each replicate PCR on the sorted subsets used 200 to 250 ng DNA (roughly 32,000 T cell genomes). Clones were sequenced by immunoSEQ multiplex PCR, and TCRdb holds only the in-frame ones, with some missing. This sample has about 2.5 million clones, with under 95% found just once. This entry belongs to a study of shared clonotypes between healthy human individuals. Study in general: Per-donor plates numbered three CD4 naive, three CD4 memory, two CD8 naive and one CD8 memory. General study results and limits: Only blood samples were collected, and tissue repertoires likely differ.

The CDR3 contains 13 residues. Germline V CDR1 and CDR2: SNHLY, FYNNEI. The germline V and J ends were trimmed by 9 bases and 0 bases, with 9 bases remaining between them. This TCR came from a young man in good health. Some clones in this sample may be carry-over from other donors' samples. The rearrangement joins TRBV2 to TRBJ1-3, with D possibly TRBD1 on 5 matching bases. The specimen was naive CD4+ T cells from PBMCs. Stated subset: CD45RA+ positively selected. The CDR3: CARGPNSGNTIYF. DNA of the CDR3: TGTGCCAGGGGACCGAACTCTGGAAACACCATATATTTT.